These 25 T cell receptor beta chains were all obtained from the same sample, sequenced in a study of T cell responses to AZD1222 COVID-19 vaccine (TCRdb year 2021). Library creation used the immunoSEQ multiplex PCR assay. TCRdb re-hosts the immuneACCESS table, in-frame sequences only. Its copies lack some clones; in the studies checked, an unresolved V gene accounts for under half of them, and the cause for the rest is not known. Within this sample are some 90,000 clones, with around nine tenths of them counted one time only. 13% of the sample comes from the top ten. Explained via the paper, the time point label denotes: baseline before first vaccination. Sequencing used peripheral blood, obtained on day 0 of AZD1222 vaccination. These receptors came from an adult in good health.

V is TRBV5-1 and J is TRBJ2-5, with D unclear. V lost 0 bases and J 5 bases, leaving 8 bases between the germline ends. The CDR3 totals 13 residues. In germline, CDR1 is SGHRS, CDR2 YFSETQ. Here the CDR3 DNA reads TGCGCCAGCAGCTTGGAGAGGTCGGAGACCCAGTACTTC. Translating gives CASSLERSETQYF.

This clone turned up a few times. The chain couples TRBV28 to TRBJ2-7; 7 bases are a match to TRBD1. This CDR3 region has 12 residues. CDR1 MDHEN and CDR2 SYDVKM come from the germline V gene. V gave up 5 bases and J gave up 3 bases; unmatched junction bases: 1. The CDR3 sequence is CASSRDSYEQYF. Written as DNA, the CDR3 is TGTGCCAGCAGTCGGGACAGCTACGAGCAGTACTTC.

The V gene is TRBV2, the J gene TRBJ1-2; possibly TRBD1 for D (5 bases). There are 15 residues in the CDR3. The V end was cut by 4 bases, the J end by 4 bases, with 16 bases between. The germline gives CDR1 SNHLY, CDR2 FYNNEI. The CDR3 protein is CASSATTGPGYGYTF. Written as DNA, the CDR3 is TGTGCCAGCAGTGCCACGACGGGGCCGGGCTATGGCTACACCTTC.

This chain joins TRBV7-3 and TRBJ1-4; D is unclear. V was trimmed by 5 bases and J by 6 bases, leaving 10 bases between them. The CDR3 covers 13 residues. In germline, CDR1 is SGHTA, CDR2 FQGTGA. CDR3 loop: CASSRIADEKLFF. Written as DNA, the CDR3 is TGTGCCAGCAGCAGGATAGCGGATGAAAAACTGTTTTTT. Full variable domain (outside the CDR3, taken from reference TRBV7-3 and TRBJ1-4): GAGVSQTPSNKVTEKGKYVELRCDPISGHTALYWYRQSLGQGPEFLIYFQGTGAADDSGLPNDRFFAVRPEGSVSTLKIQRTERGDSAVYLCASSRIADEKLFFGSGTQLSVL.

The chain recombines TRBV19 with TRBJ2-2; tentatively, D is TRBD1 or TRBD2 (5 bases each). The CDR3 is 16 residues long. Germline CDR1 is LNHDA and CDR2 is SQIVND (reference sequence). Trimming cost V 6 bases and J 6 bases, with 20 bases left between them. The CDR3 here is CASSSGRAPRAGELFF. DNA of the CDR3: TGTGCCAGTAGCTCTGGGCGGGCCCCCAGGGCCGGGGAGCTGTTTTTT.

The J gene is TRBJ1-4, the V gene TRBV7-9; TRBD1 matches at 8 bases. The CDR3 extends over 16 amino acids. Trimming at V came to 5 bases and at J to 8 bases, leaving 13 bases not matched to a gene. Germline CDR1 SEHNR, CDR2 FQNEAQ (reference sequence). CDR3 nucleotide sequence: TGTGCCAGCAGCCTAAAAACGCGGACAGGGAGGGAAAAACTGTTTTTT. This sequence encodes CASSLKTRTGREKLFF.

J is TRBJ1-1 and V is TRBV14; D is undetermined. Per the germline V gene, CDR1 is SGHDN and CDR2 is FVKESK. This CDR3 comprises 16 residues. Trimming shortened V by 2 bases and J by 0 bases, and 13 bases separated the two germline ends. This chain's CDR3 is CASSQSSGVLNTEAFF. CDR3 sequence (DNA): TGTGCCAGCAGCCAATCTTCTGGGGTCTTGAACACTGAAGCTTTCTTT.

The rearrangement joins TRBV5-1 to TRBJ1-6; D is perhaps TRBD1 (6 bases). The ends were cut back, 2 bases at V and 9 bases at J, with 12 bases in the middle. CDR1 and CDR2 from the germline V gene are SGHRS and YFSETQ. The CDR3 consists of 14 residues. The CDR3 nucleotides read TGCGCCAGCAGCTTAGGGGGGGCGCTTTCACCCCTCCACTTT. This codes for CASSLGGALSPLHF.

The CDR3, as DNA: TGTGCCTGGAGTGCCCGGGTAGCGGGGGGGCTCGAGCAGTACTTC. Its translation is CAWSARVAGGLEQYF. This sequence joins TRBV30 and TRBJ2-7; TRBD2 agrees at 11 bases. CDR1 is GTSNPN, CDR2 SVGIG, per germline (reference sequence). V shed 1 base and J 6 bases; nucleotides not matched to a gene: 8. There are 15 residues in the CDR3. Together with reference TRBV30 and TRBJ2-7, the CDR3 gives the full variable domain: SQTIHQWPATLVQPVGSPLSLECTVEGTSNPNLYWYRQAAGRGLQLLFYSVGIGQISSEVPQNLSASRPQDRQFILSSKKLLLSDSGFYLCAWSARVAGGLEQYFGPGTRLTVT.

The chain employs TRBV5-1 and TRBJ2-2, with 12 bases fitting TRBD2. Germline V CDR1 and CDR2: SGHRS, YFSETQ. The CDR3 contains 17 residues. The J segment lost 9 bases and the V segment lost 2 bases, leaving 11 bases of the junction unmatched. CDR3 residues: CASSFGLAGGPRRELFF. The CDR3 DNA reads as TGCGCCAGCAGCTTCGGGCTAGCGGGGGGGCCCCGCCGGGAGCTGTTTTTT.

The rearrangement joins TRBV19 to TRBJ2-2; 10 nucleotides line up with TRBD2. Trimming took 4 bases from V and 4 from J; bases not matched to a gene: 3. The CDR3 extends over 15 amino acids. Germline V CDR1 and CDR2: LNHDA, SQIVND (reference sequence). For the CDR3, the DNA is TGTGCCAGTAGTAAACTAGCGGGAACCACCGGGGAGCTGTTTTTT. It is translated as CASSKLAGTTGELFF.

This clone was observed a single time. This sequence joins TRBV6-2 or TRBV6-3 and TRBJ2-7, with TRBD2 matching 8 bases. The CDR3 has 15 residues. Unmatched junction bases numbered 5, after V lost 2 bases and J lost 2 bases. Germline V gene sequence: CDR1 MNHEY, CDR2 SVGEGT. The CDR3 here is CASSYGSGGTYEQYF. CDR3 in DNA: TGTGCCAGCAGTTACGGGTCGGGGGGGACCTACGAGCAGTACTTC.

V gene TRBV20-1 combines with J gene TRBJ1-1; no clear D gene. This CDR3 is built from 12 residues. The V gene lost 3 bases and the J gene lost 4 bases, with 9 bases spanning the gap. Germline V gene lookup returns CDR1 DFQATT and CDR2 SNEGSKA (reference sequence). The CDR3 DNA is TGCAGTGCTAGTGAACCGGGCACTGAAGCTTTCTTT. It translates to CSASEPGTEAFF.

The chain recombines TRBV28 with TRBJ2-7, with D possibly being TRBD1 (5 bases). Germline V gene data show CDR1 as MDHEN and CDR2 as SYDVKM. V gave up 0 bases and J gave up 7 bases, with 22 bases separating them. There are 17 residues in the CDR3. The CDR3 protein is CASSLWAQGLGPGEQYF. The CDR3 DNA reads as TGTGCCAGCAGTTTATGGGCGCAGGGCTTGGGTCCTGGGGAGCAGTACTTC.

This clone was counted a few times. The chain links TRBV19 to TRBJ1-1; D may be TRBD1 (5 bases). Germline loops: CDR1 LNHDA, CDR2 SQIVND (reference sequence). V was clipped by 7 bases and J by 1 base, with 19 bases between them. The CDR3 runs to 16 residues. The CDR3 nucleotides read TGTGCCAGTACCAAAAACCCAGGGACGGGGAACACTGAAGCTTTCTTT. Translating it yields CASTKNPGTGNTEAFF.

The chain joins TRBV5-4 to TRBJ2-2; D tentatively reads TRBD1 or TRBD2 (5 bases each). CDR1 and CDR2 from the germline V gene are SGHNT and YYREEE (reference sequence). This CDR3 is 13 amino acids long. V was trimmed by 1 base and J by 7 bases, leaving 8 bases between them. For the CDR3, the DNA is TGTGCCAGCAGCTTGTTTGGGGGCGGGGAGCTGTTTTTT. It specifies CASSLFGGGELFF.

This CDR3 reads CASSEGTTDTQYF. CDR3 bases: TGTGCCAGCAGTGAGGGGACCACAGATACGCAGTATTTT. The chain employs TRBV6-4 and TRBJ2-3; TRBD1 or TRBD2 may be the D gene (5 bases each). Trimming removed 3 bases from V and 2 bases from J, with 6 bases in between. From germline, CDR1 is MRHNA and CDR2 SNTAGT. The CDR3 is 13 residues long.

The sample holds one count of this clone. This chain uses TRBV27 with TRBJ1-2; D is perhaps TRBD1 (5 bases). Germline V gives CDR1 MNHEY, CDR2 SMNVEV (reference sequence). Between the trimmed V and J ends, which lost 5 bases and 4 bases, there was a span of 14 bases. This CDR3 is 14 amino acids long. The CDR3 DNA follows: TGTGCCAGCAGTCCCCGAGGGGTTCTCTATGGCTACACCTTC. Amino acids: CASSPRGVLYGYTF.

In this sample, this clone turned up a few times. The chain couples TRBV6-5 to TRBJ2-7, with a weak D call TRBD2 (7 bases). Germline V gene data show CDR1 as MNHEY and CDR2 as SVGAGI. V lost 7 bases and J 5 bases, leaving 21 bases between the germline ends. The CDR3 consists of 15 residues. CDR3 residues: CASTQRGGSPDEQYF. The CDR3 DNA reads TGTGCCAGCACTCAAAGGGGGGGATCCCCCGACGAGCAGTACTTC.

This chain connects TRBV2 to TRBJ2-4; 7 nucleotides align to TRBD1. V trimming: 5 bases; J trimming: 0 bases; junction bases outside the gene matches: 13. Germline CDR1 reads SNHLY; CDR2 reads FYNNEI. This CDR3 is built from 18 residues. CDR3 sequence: CASSSPGTEILAKNIQYF. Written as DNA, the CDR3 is TGTGCCAGCAGTAGTCCCGGGACAGAAATACTAGCCAAAAACATTCAGTACTTC.

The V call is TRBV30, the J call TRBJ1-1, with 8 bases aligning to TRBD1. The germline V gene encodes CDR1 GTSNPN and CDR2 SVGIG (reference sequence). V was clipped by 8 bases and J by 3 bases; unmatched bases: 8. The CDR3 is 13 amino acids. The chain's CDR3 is CAERQGIDTEAFF. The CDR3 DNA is TGTGCCGAACGACAGGGGATTGACACTGAAGCTTTCTTT. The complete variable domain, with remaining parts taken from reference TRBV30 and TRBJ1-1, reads SQTIHQWPATLVQPVGSPLSLECTVEGTSNPNLYWYRQAAGRGLQLLFYSVGIGQISSEVPQNLSASRPQDRQFILSSKKLLLSDSGFYLCAERQGIDTEAFFGQGTRLTVV.

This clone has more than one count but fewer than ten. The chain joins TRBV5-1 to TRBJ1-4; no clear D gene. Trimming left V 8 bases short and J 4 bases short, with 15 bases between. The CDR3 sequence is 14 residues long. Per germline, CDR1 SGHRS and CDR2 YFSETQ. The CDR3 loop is CASTLGRLNEKLFF. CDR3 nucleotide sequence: TGCGCCAGTACTCTCGGACGGCTTAATGAAAAACTGTTTTTT.

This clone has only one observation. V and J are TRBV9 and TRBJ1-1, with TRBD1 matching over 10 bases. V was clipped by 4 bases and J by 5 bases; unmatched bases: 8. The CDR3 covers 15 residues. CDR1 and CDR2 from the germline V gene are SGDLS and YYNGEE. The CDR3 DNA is TGTGCCAGCAGCTCGACAGGGGGCTTGGGGACTGAAGCTTTCTTT. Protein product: CASSSTGGLGTEAFF.

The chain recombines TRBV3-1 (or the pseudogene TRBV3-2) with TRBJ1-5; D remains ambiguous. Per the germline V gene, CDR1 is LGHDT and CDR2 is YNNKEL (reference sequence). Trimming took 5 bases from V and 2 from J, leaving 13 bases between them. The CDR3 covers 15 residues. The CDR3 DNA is TGTGCCAGCAGCACCACCTTGGGCGGCAATCAGCCCCAGCATTTT. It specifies CASSTTLGGNQPQHF.

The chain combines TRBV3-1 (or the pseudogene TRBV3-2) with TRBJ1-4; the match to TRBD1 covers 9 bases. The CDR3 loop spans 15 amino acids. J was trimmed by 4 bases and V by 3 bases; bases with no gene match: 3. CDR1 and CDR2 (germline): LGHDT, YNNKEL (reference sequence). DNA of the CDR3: TGTGCCAGCAGCCACCCGACAGGGGGTAATGAAAAACTGTTTTTT. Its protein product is CASSHPTGGNEKLFF.